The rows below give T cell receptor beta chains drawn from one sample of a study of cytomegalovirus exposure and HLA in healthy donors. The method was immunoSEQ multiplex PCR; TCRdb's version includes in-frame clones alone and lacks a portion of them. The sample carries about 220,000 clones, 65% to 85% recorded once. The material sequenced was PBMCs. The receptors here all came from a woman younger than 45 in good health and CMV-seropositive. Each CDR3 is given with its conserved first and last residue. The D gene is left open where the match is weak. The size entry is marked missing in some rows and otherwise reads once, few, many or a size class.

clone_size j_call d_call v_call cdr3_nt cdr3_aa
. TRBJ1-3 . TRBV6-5 TGTGCCAGCAGCTTAGGGGGGTCCACTGGAAACACCATATATTTT CASSLGGSTGNTIYF
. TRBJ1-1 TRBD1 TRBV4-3 TGCGCCAGCAGCCAAGGGGGACAGGGATTGGTATGGCACACTGAAGCTTTCTTT CASSQGGQGLVWHTEAFF
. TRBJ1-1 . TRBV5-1 TGCGCCAGCAGCTTCGACCTGGGGAGCACTGAAGCTTTCTTT CASSFDLGSTEAFF
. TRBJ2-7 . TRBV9 TGTGCCAGCAGCGTAGGTTGGAGGACGGATACCTACGAGCAGTACTTC CASSVGWRTDTYEQYF
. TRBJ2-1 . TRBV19 TGTGCCAGTAGTAATCCAGCGACTAACTCCGCTAATGAGCAGTTCTTC CASSNPATNSANEQFF
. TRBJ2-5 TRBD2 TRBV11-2 TGTGCCAGCAGCACGGGACTAGCGGGAAGAGAGACCCAGTACTTC CASSTGLAGRETQYF
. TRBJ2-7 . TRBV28 TGTGCCAGCAGTTCTCCGGTTTTTTTCTACGAGCAGTACTTC CASSSPVFFYEQYF
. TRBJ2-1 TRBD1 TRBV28 TGTGCCAGCAGGGGACAGGGGGAACATCAGCAGTTCTTC CASRGQGEHQQFF
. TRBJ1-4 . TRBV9 TGTGCCAGCAGCCCTTATAGTGATGCAACTAATGAAAAACTGTTTTTT CASSPYSDATNEKLFF
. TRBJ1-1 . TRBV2 TGTGCCAGCAGTGAACCAGGGTTGGACACTGAAGCTTTCTTT CASSEPGLDTEAFF
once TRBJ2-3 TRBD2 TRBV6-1 TGTGCCAGCAGTGAACCCGGACTAGCGGGCGGTGGGGATACGCAGTATTTT CASSEPGLAGGGDTQYF
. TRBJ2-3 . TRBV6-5 TGTGCCAGCAGTTACGTGGGATTTAGCACAGATACGCAGTATTTT CASSYVGFSTDTQYF
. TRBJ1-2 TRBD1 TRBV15 TGTGCCACCAGCAGCCGGGAACGGACAGGCCCCTATGGCTACACCTTC CATSSRERTGPYGYTF
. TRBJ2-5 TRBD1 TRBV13 TGTGCCAGCAGCCCAACAGGGGAGGAGACCCAGTACTTC CASSPTGEETQYF
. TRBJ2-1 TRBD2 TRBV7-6 TGTGCCAGCAGCCCGGGTGGGACTAGGCCATTTGAGCAGTTCTTC CASSPGGTRPFEQFF
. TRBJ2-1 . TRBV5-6 TGTGCCAGCAGCTTAGTAGGTGAGCAGTTCTTC CASSLVGEQFF
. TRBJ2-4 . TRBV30 TGTGCCTGGAGTGGGGGACTCTCCGCGAACATTCAGTACTTC CAWSGGLSANIQYF
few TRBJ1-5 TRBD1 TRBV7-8 TGTGCCAGCAGCCGGACAGGGTCGAGCAATCAGCCCCAGCATTTT CASSRTGSSNQPQHF
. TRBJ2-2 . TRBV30 TGTGCCTGGAGTCTCCTGAGGGGGAACACCGGGGAGCTGTTTTTT CAWSLLRGNTGELFF
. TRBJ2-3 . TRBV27 TGTGCCAGCAGTTCCCCTTACGGACAGAAGCTCCCAGATACGCAGTATTTT CASSSPYGQKLPDTQYF
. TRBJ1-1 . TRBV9 TGTGCCAGCAGCCCCGGACAGAACATGAACACTGAAGCTTTCTTT CASSPGQNMNTEAFF
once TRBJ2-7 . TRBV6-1 TGTGCCAGCAGCCAGAGATCCTACGAGCAGTACTTC CASSQRSYEQYF
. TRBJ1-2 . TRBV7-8 TGTGCCAGCAGCTTAGGCATAAACTATGGCTACACCTTC CASSLGINYGYTF
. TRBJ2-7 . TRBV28 TGTGCCAGCAGTTTAGGTGTAGGGGACTACGAGCAGTACTTC CASSLGVGDYEQYF
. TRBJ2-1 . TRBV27 TGTGCCAGCAGTTCCGGGGGTGTTATAAATGAGCAGTTCTTC CASSSGGVINEQFF
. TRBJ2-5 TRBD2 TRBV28 TGTGCCAGCAGTTTTGAGGGAGGGCAAGAGACCCAGTACTTC CASSFEGGQETQYF
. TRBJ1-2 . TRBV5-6 TGTGCCAGCAGCTTGGAGGCAGGGAGGGGCTACACCTTC CASSLEAGRGYTF
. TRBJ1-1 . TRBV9 TGTGCCAGCAGCCCTAGCCTGCGGTACACTGAAGCTTTCTTT CASSPSLRYTEAFF
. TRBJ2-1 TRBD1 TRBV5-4 TGTGCCAGCAGCTTGGCGGGGACAGCTTACAATGAGCAGTTCTTC CASSLAGTAYNEQFF
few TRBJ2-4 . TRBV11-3 TGTGCCAGCAGCCCTGGGACGGGAGCCAAAAACATTCAGTACTTC CASSPGTGAKNIQYF
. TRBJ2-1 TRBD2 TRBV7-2 TGTGCCAGCAGCTACACTAGCGGGAGCTACAATGAGCAGTTCTTC CASSYTSGSYNEQFF